The rows below give T cell receptor beta chains drawn from one sample of a study of Ad26.COV2.S vaccination and SARS-CoV-2 variants. Assay used: immunoSEQ multiplex PCR; TCRdb lists only in-frame clones, some missing. The sample consists of hundreds of thousands of clones, about 86% of them appearing once. Sequenced here: peripheral blood, sampled in a trial of Ad26.COV2.S vaccine versus placebo. The receptors were sampled from a person between 18 and 65 years old who received the Ad26.COV2.S COVID-19 vaccine or a placebo. CDR3s include the opening cysteine and the closing phenylalanine or tryptophan. A D gene is named only where the DNA matches it firmly. Some rows mark clone size as missing; the rest say once, few, many or name a class of expanded clone.

clone size	CDR3 length	D gene	V gene	J gene	CDR3 protein	CDR3 DNA
-	14	-	TRBV21-1	TRBJ2-5	CASRPVRIQETQYF	TGTGCCAGCAGACCAGTTAGAATACAAGAGACCCAGTACTTC
-	15	TRBD1	TRBV6-6	TRBJ1-5	CASSPGQVFNQPQHF	TGTGCCAGCAGCCCGGGACAGGTATTCAATCAGCCCCAGCATTTT
many	15	-	TRBV7-4	TRBJ1-6	CASSLCPEDNSPLHF	TGTGCCAGCAGCTTATGCCCCGAAGACAATTCACCCCTCCACTTT
-	14	-	TRBV4-3	TRBJ1-3	CASSQGVGGNTIYF	TGCGCCAGCAGCCAAGGAGTCGGTGGAAACACCATATATTTT
-	13	TRBD1	TRBV4-2	TRBJ1-2	CASSPLLRDRSFF	TGTGCCAGCAGCCCGCTGTTAAGGGACAGGTCCTTCTTC
-	13	-	TRBV27	TRBJ1-1	CAIRRVPSSEAFF	TGTGCCATCCGCAGGGTCCCAAGTTCTGAAGCTTTCTTT
-	16	TRBD1	TRBV5-1	TRBJ1-1	CASSLNPDRVGTEAFF	TGCGCCAGCAGCTTAAACCCGGACAGGGTAGGGACTGAAGCTTTCTTT
-	14	-	TRBV4-1	TRBJ1-2	CASSQGHDLQGYTF	TGCGCCAGCAGCCAGGGCCACGATCTGCAAGGCTACACCTTC
-	18	TRBD2	TRBV24-1	TRBJ2-3	CATSDLPASGGHTDTQYF	TGTGCCACCAGTGACCTGCCGGCTAGCGGGGGACACACAGATACGCAGTATTTT
-	15	TRBD1	TRBV4-2	TRBJ1-1	CASSPLTGGGTEAFF	TGTGCCAGCAGCCCCCTGACAGGGGGAGGGACTGAAGCTTTCTTT
few	14	-	TRBV7-8	TRBJ2-1	CASSRGTINNEQFF	TGTGCCAGCAGCCGAGGGACAATTAACAATGAGCAGTTCTTC
-	15	TRBD2	TRBV7-9	TRBJ2-1	CASSLFGGGYNEQFF	TGTGCCAGCAGCTTGTTCGGGGGAGGGTACAATGAGCAGTTCTTC
-	15	-	TRBV6-2/TRBV6-3	TRBJ2-5	CASSYAGGQLETQYF	TGTGCCAGCAGTTACGCTGGAGGGCAGTTAGAGACCCAGTACTTC
-	13	-	TRBV7-3	TRBJ1-2	CASSLTGLGGYTF	TGTGCCAGCAGCTTAACAGGGTTGGGAGGCTACACCTTC
-	15	TRBD1	TRBV28	TRBJ2-4	CASQGVSLAKNIQYF	TGTGCCAGCCAGGGGGTCTCCTTAGCCAAAAACATTCAGTACTTC
once	17	-	TRBV28	TRBJ1-2	CASSPVLGVRSNYGYTF	TGTGCCAGCAGTCCAGTTCTGGGGGTTCGCTCTAACTATGGCTACACCTTC
few	14	-	TRBV11-3	TRBJ1-1	CASSLFSGDTEAFF	TGTGCCAGCAGCTTATTCTCTGGGGACACTGAAGCTTTCTTT
-	15	-	TRBV4-3	TRBJ1-4	CASSQGSGGGEKLFF	TGCGCCAGCAGCCAAGGGTCCGGGGGCGGTGAAAAACTGTTTTTT
-	16	TRBD2	TRBV7-6	TRBJ2-5	CASSLVGGGDQETQYF	TGTGCCAGCAGCTTAGTTGGTGGGGGGGACCAAGAGACCCAGTACTTC
-	15	-	TRBV27	TRBJ2-3	CASSFDSGFADTQYF	TGTGCCAGCAGTTTTGATTCAGGGTTCGCAGATACGCAGTATTTT
few	15	TRBD1	TRBV7-9	TRBJ1-5	CASSPGQGSNQPQHF	TGTGCCAGCAGTCCCGGACAGGGCTCCAATCAGCCCCAGCATTTT
-	15	TRBD1	TRBV28	TRBJ2-4	CASSVGQLAKNIQYF	TGTGCCAGCAGTGTGGGACAGTTAGCCAAAAACATTCAGTACTTC
-	14	-	TRBV5-1	TRBJ2-1	CASSLMPGGYEQFF	TGCGCCAGCAGCTTGATGCCAGGAGGGTATGAGCAGTTCTTC
-	18	-	TRBV7-3	TRBJ2-6	CASSLTGRLTSGANVLTF	TGTGCCAGCAGCCTAACGGGGAGACTAACCTCTGGGGCCAACGTCCTGACTTTC
-	15	-	TRBV27	TRBJ1-1	CASSLGGRGSTEAFF	TGTGCCAGCAGCTTGGGGGGCCGGGGATCCACTGAAGCTTTCTTT
-	16	TRBD2	TRBV7-2	TRBJ2-7	CASSPDSGRPQSEQYF	TGTGCCAGCAGCCCAGATAGCGGGAGGCCCCAAAGCGAGCAGTACTTC
-	13	-	TRBV5-1	TRBJ2-5	CASSLGQAETQYF	TGCGCCAGCAGCTTGGGTCAGGCTGAGACCCAGTACTTC
-	15	-	TRBV19	TRBJ2-2	CASSIFLTNTGELFF	TGTGCCAGTAGTATATTCTTAACGAACACCGGGGAGCTGTTTTTT
-	16	-	TRBV9	TRBJ2-1	CASSFTVGLERNEQFF	TGTGCCAGCAGCTTTACCGTAGGACTCGAACGGAATGAGCAGTTCTTC
-	15	-	TRBV19	TRBJ1-1	CASSIGVVTNTEAFF	TGTGCCAGTAGTATAGGAGTTGTAACGAACACTGAAGCTTTCTTT
-	16	-	TRBV5-4	TRBJ2-7	CASSLGAGTELYEQYF	TGTGCCAGCAGCTTGGGGGCAGGTACAGAGCTCTACGAGCAGTACTTC